This T cell receptor (beta chain) was retrieved from a study of tumor and adjacent non-tumor tissue in lung cancer (dated by TCRdb to the late 2010s). Concerning the study at large: By cancer type, the cohort comprised under 15 adenocarcinoma patients, a couple of squamous cell carcinoma patients and 1 small cell lung cancer patient. A total of roughly 130 million productive TCRbeta reads were generated by sequencing, corresponding to an average of approximately 4 million reads per sample. The study compared bulk TCRbeta repertoires from lung tumor tissue and matched distant non-tumor lung tissue of more than 12 lung cancer patients. TCRbeta CDR3 sequencing was performed on a few dozen paired specimens, with one tumor sample and one normal lung sample collected per patient. Ages among the roughly 15 patients ranged from about 30 to 76 years, there were approximately ten men and 5 women, and disease was at TNM stage I to III.

CDR1 and CDR2 are drawn from the germline V gene: MNHEY, SVGAGI. V gives up 2 bases and J gives up 2 bases, and the segment between their germline ends measures 12 bases. The CDR3 covers 16 residues, taking in both the cysteine and the phenylalanine. Only the CDR3 part of the read is kept: 48 bases, read in frame from the first base. The paper as a whole reports these results and caveats: Because peripheral blood was not sequenced, blood TCRbeta repertoires in the lung cancer patients of the study were not examined. TCR diversity was significantly higher in younger patients, and higher tumor TCR diversity was associated with shorter overall and disease-free survival. A significantly larger cumulative share of the repertoire was made up by the top 100 clones in normal lung than in tumor tissue. Neither the sequencing platform nor unique molecular identifiers are mentioned in the methods. Only approximately 16 patients were included in the cohort, and the need for larger samples and more detailed clinical data was noted by the authors. Tumor tissue showed significantly greater TCR diversity (inverse Simpson) than normal lung tissue (about 410 vs 180, P = 0.0075, Mann-Whitney U test).

Bulk unsorted tissue served as the source for RNA extraction, and RNA quality was assessed using a NanoDrop ND-1000 and an Agilent 2100. Distant non-tumor tissue taken more than 3 cm from the tumor edge was used as the normal lung sample. Donors were newly diagnosed lung cancer patients admitted for thoracic surgery in China between August and November 2014, without prior chemotherapy. Patients who had received previous radiotherapy or chemotherapy, or who had another concurrent cancer, were excluded from the study. Pieces of surgical tissue measuring roughly 1-2 cm3 were kept in RNAlater solution and stored at -80 degrees C until use. Worth noting for this clonotype: Which antigen it targets is not known. No per-base quality is available; no much larger clone lies one base away.

Library preparation was by multiplex PCR. Sequencing instrument: Illumina HiSeq 2500. TCRbeta libraries were built by three rounds of nested PCR using primers (Table S4), following protocols modified from ARM-PCR. Before sequencing, PCR products of 200-500 bp were cut from the gel and purified using the QIAquick gel extraction kit. On the authors' methods: Trimmomatic was used to clean the reads, FLASH merged the cleaned reads into complete CDR3 sequences, and MiTCR assigned the sequences to V(D)J germline segments. Clonal diversity was calculated as the inverse Simpson's index using VDJtools. A read counted as productive if the sequence was in-frame and lacked a premature stop codon. TCRdb reprocessing: public reads trimmed at Q25 with fastp, clones called with MiXCR, in-frame beta chains kept. Identical CDR3 protein sequences are pooled into one entry, listed with their most common genes and DNA. The V and J calls and clone size come from TCRdb's table, not from the authors' own analysis. This sample has tens of thousands of distinct CDR3 sequences in its table, and more than 65% of those were observed once. Of the sample, almost 40% falls within the top ten clones.

The V and J genes are TRBV6-5 and TRBJ1-4, with the D gene not confidently named. The TCR comes from a man aged 70 or older with non-small cell lung cancer. Specimen: distant non-tumor lung tissue. In nucleotides, the sequence is TGTGCCAGCAGTTACAGTTTCTTTGCGACTAATGAAAAACTGTTTTTT. Its translation reads: CASSYSFFATNEKLFF.